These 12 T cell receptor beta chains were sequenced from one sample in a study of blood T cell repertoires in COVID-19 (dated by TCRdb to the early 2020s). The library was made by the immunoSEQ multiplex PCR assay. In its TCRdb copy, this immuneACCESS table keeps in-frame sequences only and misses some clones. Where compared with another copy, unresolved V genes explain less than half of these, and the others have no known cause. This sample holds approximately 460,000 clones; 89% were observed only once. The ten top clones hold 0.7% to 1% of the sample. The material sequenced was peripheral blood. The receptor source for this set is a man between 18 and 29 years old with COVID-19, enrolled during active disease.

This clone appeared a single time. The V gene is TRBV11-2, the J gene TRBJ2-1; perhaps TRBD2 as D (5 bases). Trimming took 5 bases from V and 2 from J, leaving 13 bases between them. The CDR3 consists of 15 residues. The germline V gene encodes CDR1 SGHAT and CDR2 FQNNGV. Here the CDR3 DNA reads TGTGCCAGCAGCCGAGACGGAGGTACCTACAATGAGCAGTTCTTC. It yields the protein CASSRDGGTYNEQFF. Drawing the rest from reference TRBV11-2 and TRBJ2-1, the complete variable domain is EAGVAQSPRYKIIEKRQSVAFWCNPISGHATLYWYQQILGQGPKLLIQFQNNGVVDDSQLPKDRFSAERLKGVDSTLKIQPAKLEDSAVYLCASSRDGGTYNEQFFGPGTRLTVL.

In DNA form, the CDR3 reads TGTGCCAGCATTAGACTAGATGCGAACACCGGGGAGCTGTTTTTT. It yields the protein CASIRLDANTGELFF. The chain carries TRBV28 and TRBJ2-2; perhaps TRBD2 as D (6 bases). V was pared by 7 bases and J by 0 bases, with 12 bases between. The V gene's germline CDR1 is MDHEN and CDR2 SYDVKM. The CDR3 is 15 residues long.

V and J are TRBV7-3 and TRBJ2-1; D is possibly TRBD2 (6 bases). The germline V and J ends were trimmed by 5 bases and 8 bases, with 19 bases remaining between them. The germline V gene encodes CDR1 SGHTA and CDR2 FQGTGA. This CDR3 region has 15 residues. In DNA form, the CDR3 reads TGTGCCAGCAGCAGGGGACTGGGGTTGGGCGATGAGCAGTTCTTC. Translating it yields CASSRGLGLGDEQFF.

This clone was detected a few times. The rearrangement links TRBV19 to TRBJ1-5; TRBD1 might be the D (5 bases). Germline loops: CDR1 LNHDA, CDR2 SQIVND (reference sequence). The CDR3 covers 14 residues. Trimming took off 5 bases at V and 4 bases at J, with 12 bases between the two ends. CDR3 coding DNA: TGTGCCAGTAGTCTGTCCGGGGGGAATCAGCCCCAGCATTTT. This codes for CASSLSGGNQPQHF.

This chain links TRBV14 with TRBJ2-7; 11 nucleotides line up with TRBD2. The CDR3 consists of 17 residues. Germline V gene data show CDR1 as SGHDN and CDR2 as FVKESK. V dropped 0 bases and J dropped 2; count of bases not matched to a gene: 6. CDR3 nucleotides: TGTGCCAGCAGCCAAGACATGATAGCGGGAGGGGCCTACGAGCAGTACTTC. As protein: CASSQDMIAGGAYEQYF. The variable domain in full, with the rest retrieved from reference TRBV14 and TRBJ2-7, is EAGVTQFPSHSVIEKGQTVTLRCDPISGHDNLYWYRRVMGKEIKFLLHFVKESKQDESGMPNNRFLAERTGGTYSTLKVQPAELEDSGVYFCASSQDMIAGGAYEQYFGPGTRLTVT.

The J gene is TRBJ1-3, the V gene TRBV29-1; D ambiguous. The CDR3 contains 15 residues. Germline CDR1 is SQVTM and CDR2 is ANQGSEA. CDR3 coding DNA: TGCACCATCGACCTTATAGGGAGCTCTGGAAACACCATATATTTT. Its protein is CTIDLIGSSGNTIYF. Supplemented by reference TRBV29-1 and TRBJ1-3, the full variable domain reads SAVISQKPSRDICQRGTSLTIQCQVDSQVTMMFWYRQQPGQSLTLIATANQGSEATYESGFVIDKFPISRPNLTFSTLTVSNMSPEDSSIYLCTIDLIGSSGNTIYFGEGSWLTVV.

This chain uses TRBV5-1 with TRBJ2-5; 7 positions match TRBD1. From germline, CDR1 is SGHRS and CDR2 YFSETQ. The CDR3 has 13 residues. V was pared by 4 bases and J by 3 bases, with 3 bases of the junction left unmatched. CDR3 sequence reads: CASSDDREETQYF. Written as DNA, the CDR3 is TGCGCCAGCAGCGACGACAGGGAAGAGACCCAGTACTTC.

The CDR3 nucleotides read TGTGCCAGTAGTATTAGCGGGAGGTCTACCGGGGAGCTGTTTTTT. Protein: CASSISGRSTGELFF. The chain links TRBV19 to TRBJ2-2; 10 bases map to TRBD2. Germline values: CDR1 LNHDA, CDR2 SQIVND (reference sequence). The V and J ends lost 3 bases and 5 bases, in that order; junction bases with no gene match: 3. The CDR3 contains 15 residues.

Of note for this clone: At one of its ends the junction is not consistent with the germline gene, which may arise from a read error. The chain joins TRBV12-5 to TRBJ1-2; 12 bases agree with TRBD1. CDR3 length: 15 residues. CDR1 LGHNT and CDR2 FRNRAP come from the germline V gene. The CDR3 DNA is TGTGCTAGTGGGTTGGGACAGGGGGCTTTCTATGGCTACACCTTC. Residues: CASGLGQGAFYGYTF.

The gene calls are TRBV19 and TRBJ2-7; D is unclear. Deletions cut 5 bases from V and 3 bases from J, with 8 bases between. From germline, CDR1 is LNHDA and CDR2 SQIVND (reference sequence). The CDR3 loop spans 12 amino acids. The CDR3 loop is CASSGAYYEQYF. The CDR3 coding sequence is TGTGCCAGTAGTGGAGCCTACTACGAGCAGTACTTC.

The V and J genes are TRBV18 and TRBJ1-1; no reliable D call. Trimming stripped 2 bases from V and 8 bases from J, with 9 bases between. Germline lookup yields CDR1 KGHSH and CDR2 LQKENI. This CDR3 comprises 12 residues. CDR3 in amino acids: CASSPNGREAFF. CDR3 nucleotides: TGTGCCAGCTCACCAAATGGCAGGGAAGCTTTCTTT.

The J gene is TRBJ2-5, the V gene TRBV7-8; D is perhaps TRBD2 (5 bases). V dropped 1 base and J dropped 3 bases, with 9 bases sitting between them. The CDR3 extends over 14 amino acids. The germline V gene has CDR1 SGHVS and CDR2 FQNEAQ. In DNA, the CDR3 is TGTGCCAGCAGCTTAGGAGCGGTGAAAGAGACCCAGTACTTC. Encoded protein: CASSLGAVKETQYF.